The 22 T cell receptor beta chains presented below share a single source sample, sequenced in a study of CD8 T cells in ankylosing spondylitis. Findings of the study overall: Characteristic of ankylosing spondylitis blood, it appeared, was a TCR beta motif comprising fewer than 10 highly homologous variants.

Their cognate antigens are unknown. One entry per CDR3 protein, called by TCRdb with MiXCR from the 5' RACE reads. The profile covers around 540,000 distinct CDR3 sequences, with roughly 13% appearing a single time and approximately 7% taken by the ten largest. The sample comprised blood, either unsorted or a sorted T cell fraction (not recorded which). These receptor sequences come from a male donor with ankylosing spondylitis.

This chain uses TRBV4-1 with TRBJ2-5; D is tentatively TRBD1 or TRBD2 (6 bases each). V dropped 0 bases and J dropped 9 bases, with 17 bases sitting between them. The CDR3 covers 15 residues. The germline V gene has CDR1 MGHRA and CDR2 YSYEKL. CDR3 protein: CASSQERIGGEAQYF. CDR3 in DNA: TGCGCCAGCAGCCAAGAAAGGATCGGGGGCGAGGCCCAGTACTTC.

The V and J genes are TRBV30 and TRBJ2-2; D is uncertain. The germline CDR1 and CDR2 sequences are GTSNPN and SVGIG (reference sequence). V gave up 4 bases and J gave up 7 bases, with 10 bases separating them. This CDR3 has 12 amino acids. The CDR3, as DNA: TGTGCCTGGACCGGGTGGGGCGGGGAGCTGTTTTTT. This gives the protein CAWTGWGGELFF.

The rearrangement links TRBV24-1 to TRBJ2-2; D is undetermined. Germline V CDR1 and CDR2: KGHDR, SFDVKD. The CDR3 contains 15 residues. V was cut by 1 base and J by 7 bases, with 12 bases left in between. CDR3 coding DNA: TGTGCCACCAGTGATTTTAACACCAGATACGGGGAGCTGTTTTTT. Translation gives CATSDFNTRYGELFF.

This clonotype was recorded many times. This chain connects TRBV24-1 to TRBJ2-1; D gene ambiguous. This CDR3 contains 12 residues. Germline CDR1 is KGHDR and CDR2 is SFDVKD. V lost 5 bases, J lost 10 bases, and 11 bases lay in between. The CDR3: CATSVGRAEQFF. Here the CDR3 DNA reads TGTGCCACCAGTGTTGGGCGAGCAGAGCAGTTCTTC.

The sample holds many counts of this clonotype. The V gene is TRBV12-3 or TRBV12-4, the J gene TRBJ2-2; D may be TRBD2 (7 bases). The CDR3 has 16 amino acids. V dropped 5 bases and J dropped 6 bases, with 19 bases sitting between them. DNA of the CDR3: TGTGCCAGCAGTACCACAGGGACGGGGGGATCCGGGGAGCTGTTTTTT. Residues: CASSTTGTGGSGELFF.

This clonotype was detected ten times or more. The genes are TRBV5-1 and TRBJ2-3; 8 positions agree with TRBD2. Germline V CDR1 and CDR2: SGHRS, YFSETQ. Unmatched junction bases numbered 7, after V lost 4 bases and J lost 3 bases. The CDR3 spans 15 residues. CDR3 protein: CASSVSGIRTDTQYF. For the CDR3, the DNA is TGCGCCAGCAGCGTTAGCGGGATAAGAACAGATACGCAGTATTTT.

This clonotype was detected a few times. The chain recombines TRBV2 with TRBJ1-1; D gene ambiguous. Per germline, CDR1 SNHLY and CDR2 FYNNEI. CDR3 length equals 13 residues. V lost 4 bases and J 3 bases, leaving 9 bases between the germline ends. The CDR3 protein is CASSVERYTEAFF. DNA for the CDR3: TGTGCCAGCAGTGTGGAAAGATACACTGAAGCTTTCTTT.

This clonotype was observed a handful of times. V usage is TRBV20-1 and J usage is TRBJ1-2; 9 bases are a match to TRBD1. Germline CDR1 DFQATT, CDR2 SNEGSKA (reference sequence). CDR3 length: 15 amino acids. Trimming removed 3 bases from V and 7 bases from J; junction bases left unmatched: 12. The DNA of the CDR3 is TGCAGTGCTAGTATTTTGGGACAGGGTAATTCTGGCTACACCTTC. Protein sequence: CSASILGQGNSGYTF.

This clonotype was recorded a few times. This chain uses TRBV5-6 with TRBJ2-1, with D unclear. CDR1 and CDR2 (germline): SGHDT, YYEEEE. Trimming took off 5 bases at V and 0 bases at J, with 15 bases between the two ends. The CDR3 spans 16 residues. The CDR3 DNA sequence: TGTGCCAGCAGAGAGTGGACGGACCTCTCCTACAATGAGCAGTTCTTC. It codes for CASREWTDLSYNEQFF.

This clonotype was seen only a few times. The rearrangement links TRBV20-1 to TRBJ1-4; no firm D call. Trimming removed 7 bases from V and 0 bases from J, with 12 bases in between. Germline-derived CDR1 and CDR2 are DFQATT and SNEGSKA (reference sequence). This CDR3 has 14 residues. CDR3 nucleotide sequence: TGCAGTGGACAAGAATTCTCAACTAATGAAAAACTGTTTTTT. Its protein product is CSGQEFSTNEKLFF.

This clonotype appeared many times. The chain carries TRBV29-1 and TRBJ2-3; 8 bases agree with TRBD2. Germline values: CDR1 SQVTM, CDR2 ANQGSEA. The CDR3 sequence is 14 residues long. Trimming at V came to 5 bases and at J to 2 bases, leaving 6 bases not matched to a gene. The CDR3 DNA reads TGCAGCGTTCAACTAGCGGAATTCACAGATACGCAGTATTTT. Protein: CSVQLAEFTDTQYF.

This clonotype appeared a single time. One junction end does not reproduce the germline sequence, and a read error may be involved. This rearrangement joins TRBV20-1 to TRBJ2-1; TRBD2 agrees at 7 bases. The CDR3 length is 16 residues. Per germline, CDR1 DFQATT and CDR2 SNEGSKA (reference sequence). The CDR3 is CSARDPFTLADNQQFF. CDR3 sequence (DNA): TGCAGTGCTAGAGATCCGTTTACGCTAGCGGACAATCAGCAGTTCTTC.

This clonotype was seen a handful of times. The chain combines TRBV5-1 with TRBJ2-3; the match to TRBD2 covers 7 bases. The V gene's germline CDR1 is SGHRS and CDR2 YFSETQ. V lost 0 bases, J lost 6 bases, and 7 bases stayed unmatched. CDR3 length equals 15 residues. CDR3 residues: CASSLEREAGDTQYF. In DNA, the CDR3 is TGCGCCAGCAGCTTGGAACGGGAGGCTGGGGATACGCAGTATTTT.

V is TRBV14 and J is TRBJ2-3, with 13 bases identical to TRBD2. Germline V gives CDR1 SGHDN, CDR2 FVKESK. The V and J ends lost 3 bases and 5 bases, in that order; junction bases with no gene match: 5. The CDR3 has 16 amino acids. This CDR3 is CASSHRLAGGGDTQYF. The CDR3 nucleotides read TGTGCCAGCAGCCACCGACTAGCGGGAGGCGGAGATACGCAGTATTTT.

The sample holds a few counts of this clonotype. The CDR3 reads CATSVSGKHGYEQYV. CDR3 nucleotides: TGTGCCACCAGTGTTTCCGGGAAACATGGCTACGAGCAGTACGTC. The gene calls are TRBV24-1 and TRBJ2-7; D might be TRBD2 (5 bases). CDR3 length: 15 residues. Trimming pared 5 bases from V and 3 bases from J, leaving 16 bases between. CDR1 and CDR2 from the germline V gene are KGHDR and SFDVKD.

A few counts support this clonotype. This chain uses TRBV6-1 with TRBJ1-2, with 8 nucleotides matching TRBD1. Germline CDR1 and CDR2: MNHNS and SASEGT. CDR3 length: 13 residues. The junction had 3 bases not matched to a gene; V was cut back by 1 base and J by 8 bases. The CDR3 sequence: CASSEGTGLGYTF. The CDR3 nucleotides are TGTGCCAGCAGTGAAGGGACAGGGCTCGGCTACACCTTC.

This clonotype appeared a few times. The chain recombines TRBV5-8 with TRBJ1-6, with D unclear. CDR1 is SGHTS and CDR2 is YDEGEE in the germline V gene. The CDR3 runs 16 residues. V lost 4 bases and J lost 3, with 14 bases in between. In nucleotides, the CDR3 is TGTGCCAGCAGCCCGCGGACTGAAAACTATAATTCACCCCTCCACTTT. Its protein is CASSPRTENYNSPLHF.

The chain carries TRBV5-1 and TRBJ2-7; D may be TRBD2 (5 bases). Germline CDR1 is SGHRS and CDR2 is YFSETQ. V was clipped by 0 bases and J by 7 bases, with 14 bases between them. The CDR3 consists of 14 residues. The CDR3 sequence: CASSLAASPGEQYF. For the CDR3, the DNA is TGCGCCAGCAGCTTGGCCGCGAGCCCGGGGGAGCAGTACTTC.

The J gene is TRBJ2-3, the V gene TRBV5-1; D is unclear. The CDR3 length is 15 residues. V lost 3 bases and J 3 bases, leaving 14 bases between the germline ends. Germline assignment: CDR1 SGHRS and CDR2 YFSETQ. The CDR3 sequence: CASSSRLATTDTQYF. The CDR3 DNA sequence: TGCGCCAGCAGCTCCCGATTGGCGACTACAGATACGCAGTATTTT.

The chain has TRBV20-1 and TRBJ2-1, with D tentatively TRBD1 or TRBD2 (5 bases each). Trimming stripped 0 bases from V and 7 bases from J, with 10 bases between. Germline V lookup: CDR1 DFQATT, CDR2 SNEGSKA (reference sequence). CDR3 length: 13 residues. CDR3 sequence (DNA): TGCAGTGCTAGAGATCTGAGGGGAAATGAGCAGTTCTTC. This codes for CSARDLRGNEQFF.

The J gene is TRBJ2-5, the V gene TRBV5-1; D gene ambiguous. This CDR3 is built from 15 residues. Germline CDR1 and CDR2: SGHRS and YFSETQ. Between the trimmed V and J ends, which lost 0 bases and 3 bases, there was a span of 12 bases. The CDR3, as DNA: TGCGCCAGCAGCTTGGGGTCCGGAGTTGAAGAGACCCAGTACTTC. Amino acids: CASSLGSGVEETQYF.

This sequence joins TRBV7-9 and TRBJ2-7; 9 bases match TRBD2. V was clipped by 6 bases and J by 4 bases; unmatched bases: 13. The germline CDR1 and CDR2 sequences are SEHNR and FQNEAQ (reference sequence). CDR3 length: 16 residues. The chain's CDR3 is CASSPPLAGLPYEQYV. DNA of the CDR3: TGTGCCAGCAGTCCCCCCCTAGCGGGACTTCCATACGAGCAGTACGTC.